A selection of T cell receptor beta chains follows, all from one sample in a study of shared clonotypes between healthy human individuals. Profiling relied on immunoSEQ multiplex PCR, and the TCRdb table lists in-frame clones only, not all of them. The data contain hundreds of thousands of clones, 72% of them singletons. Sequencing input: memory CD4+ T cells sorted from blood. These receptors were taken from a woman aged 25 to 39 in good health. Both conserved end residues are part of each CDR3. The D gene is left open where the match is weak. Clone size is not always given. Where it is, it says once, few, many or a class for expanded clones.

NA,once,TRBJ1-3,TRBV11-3,CASSSRESGDTIYF,TGTGCCAGCAGCTCACGGGAATCCGGGGACACCATATATTTT
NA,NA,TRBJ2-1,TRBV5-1,CASSLSSSYNEQFF,TGCGCCAGCAGCTTGAGTAGTTCCTACAATGAGCAGTTCTTC
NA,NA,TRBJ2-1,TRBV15,CATSDTRDWANEQFF,TGTGCCACCAGCGACACCAGGGATTGGGCAAATGAGCAGTTCTTC
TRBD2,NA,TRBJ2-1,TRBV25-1,CASRGTTIAEQFF,TGTGCCAGCAGAGGGACTACAATCGCTGAGCAGTTCTTC
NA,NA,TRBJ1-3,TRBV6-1,CASSEAGKRNTIYF,TGTGCCAGCAGTGAAGCGGGCAAGCGAAACACCATATATTTT
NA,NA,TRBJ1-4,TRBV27,CASSFDREKLFF,TGTGCCAGCAGTTTTGATCGGGAAAAACTGTTTTTT
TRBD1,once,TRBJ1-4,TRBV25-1,CASTMTGEGEKLFF,TGTGCCAGCACCATGACAGGGGAAGGAGAAAAACTGTTTTTT
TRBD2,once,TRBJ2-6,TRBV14,CASSPISGSPGANVLTF,TGTGCCAGCAGCCCAATTAGCGGGAGCCCTGGGGCCAACGTCCTGACTTTC
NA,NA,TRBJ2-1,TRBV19,CASSIDSYNEQFF,TGTGCCAGTAGTATCGACTCGTACAATGAGCAGTTCTTC
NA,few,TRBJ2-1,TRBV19,CASSIEAGLNNEQFF,TGTGCCAGTAGTATAGAGGCCGGCCTCAATAATGAGCAGTTCTTC
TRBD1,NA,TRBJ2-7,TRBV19,CASSPRTGIPYEQYF,TGTGCCAGTAGCCCCAGGACAGGGATCCCCTACGAGCAGTACTTC
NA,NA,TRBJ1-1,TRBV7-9,CASSLAFTMNTEAFF,TGTGCCAGCAGCTTAGCGTTCACCATGAACACTGAAGCTTTCTTT
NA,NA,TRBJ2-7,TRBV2,CASRLQGWGSYEQYF,TGTGCCAGCAGGTTACAGGGCTGGGGCTCCTACGAGCAGTACTTC
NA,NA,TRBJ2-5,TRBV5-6,CASSFRDPLETQYF,TGTGCCAGCAGCTTTCGGGACCCCCTGGAGACCCAGTACTTC
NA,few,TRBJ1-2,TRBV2,CASRGDLYGYTF,TGTGCCAGCAGAGGAGATCTCTATGGCTACACCTTC
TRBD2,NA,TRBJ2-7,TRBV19,CASSPRREFVEQYF,TGTGCCAGTAGCCCCCGGCGGGAGTTTGTCGAGCAGTACTTC
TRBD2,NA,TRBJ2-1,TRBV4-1,CASSQGATSGYNEQFF,TGCGCCAGCAGCCAAGGTGCGACTAGCGGCTACAATGAGCAGTTCTTC
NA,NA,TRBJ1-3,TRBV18,CASSPGQIGSGNTIYF,TGTGCCAGCTCACCAGGACAGATAGGCTCTGGAAACACCATATATTTT
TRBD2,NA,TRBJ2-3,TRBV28,CASSLAGLAGPDTQYF,TGTGCCAGCAGTTTGGCAGGACTAGCGGGACCAGATACGCAGTATTTT
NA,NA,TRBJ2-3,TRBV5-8,CASIRARGTMGYTQYF,TGTGCCAGCATCCGCGCTAGGGGAACAATGGGATATACGCAGTATTTT
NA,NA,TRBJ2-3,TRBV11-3,CASSFKGGADTQYF,TGTGCCAGCAGCTTTAAAGGAGGGGCAGATACGCAGTATTTT
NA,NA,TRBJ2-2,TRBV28,CASSPQQINTGELFF,TGTGCCAGCAGCCCCCAACAGATTAACACCGGGGAGCTGTTTTTT
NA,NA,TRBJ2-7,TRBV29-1,CSVGTHAYEQYF,TGCAGCGTTGGGACTCACGCCTACGAGCAGTACTTC
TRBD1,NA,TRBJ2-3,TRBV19,CASSSQTGVGADTQYF,TGTGCCAGTAGTAGCCAGACAGGGGTCGGGGCAGATACGCAGTATTTT
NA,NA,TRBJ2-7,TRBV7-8,CASSSFELRHEQYF,TGTGCCAGCAGCTCGTTCGAGCTCCGGCACGAGCAGTACTTC
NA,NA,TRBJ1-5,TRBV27,CASSPRREDNQPQHF,TGTGCCAGCAGTCCCCGGCGGGAGGACAATCAGCCCCAGCATTTT
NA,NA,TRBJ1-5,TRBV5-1,CASSLDGADNQPQHF,TGCGCCAGCAGCTTGGATGGGGCCGACAATCAGCCCCAGCATTTT
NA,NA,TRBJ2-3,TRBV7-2,CASSLAWFDTDTQYF,TGTGCCAGCAGCTTAGCTTGGTTCGACACAGATACGCAGTATTTT
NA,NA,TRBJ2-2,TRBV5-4,CASSLPSGSNTGELFF,TGTGCCAGCAGCTTGCCCAGCGGGTCGAACACCGGGGAGCTGTTTTTT
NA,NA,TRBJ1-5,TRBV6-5,CASSLRGGDQPQHF,TGTGCCAGCAGTCTCCGTGGTGGGGATCAGCCCCAGCATTTT
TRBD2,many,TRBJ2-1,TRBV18,CASSPLAAYNEQFF,TGTGCCAGCTCACCCCTAGCGGCCTACAATGAGCAGTTCTTC
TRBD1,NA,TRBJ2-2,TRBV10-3,CAISVGGTGPLTGELFF,TGTGCCATCAGTGTCGGCGGGACAGGGCCGCTCACCGGGGAGCTGTTTTTT
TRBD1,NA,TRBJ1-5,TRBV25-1,CASSPGTGNQPQHF,TGTGCCAGCAGTCCAGGGACAGGCAATCAGCCCCAGCATTTT
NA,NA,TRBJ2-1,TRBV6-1,CASSGRWREQFF,TGTGCCAGCAGCGGGAGATGGAGAGAGCAGTTCTTC
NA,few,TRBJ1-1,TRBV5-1,CASSPSGRNTEAFF,TGCGCCAGCAGCCCATCGGGACGGAACACTGAAGCTTTCTTT
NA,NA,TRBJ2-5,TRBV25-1,CASTPEGGYVQETQYF,TGTGCCAGCACCCCTGAGGGCGGCTACGTCCAAGAGACCCAGTACTTC
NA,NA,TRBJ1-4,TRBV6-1,CASARAARTNEKLFF,TGTGCCAGCGCGAGGGCGGCCCGAACTAATGAAAAACTGTTTTTT
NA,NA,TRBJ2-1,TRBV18,CASSPQMGRENEQFF,TGTGCCAGCTCACCCCAAATGGGCAGGGAGAATGAGCAGTTCTTC
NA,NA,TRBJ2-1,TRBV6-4,CASSSVAANNEQFF,TGTGCCAGCAGTTCCGTAGCGGCGAACAATGAGCAGTTCTTC
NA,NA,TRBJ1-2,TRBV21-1,CAGRTWTATNYGYTF,TGTGCCGGACGGACTTGGACAGCTACTAACTATGGCTACACCTTC
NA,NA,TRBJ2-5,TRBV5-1,CASSLVFGETQYF,TGCGCCAGCAGCTTGGTATTTGGAGAGACCCAGTACTTC
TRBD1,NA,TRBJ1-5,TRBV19,CASMDRGFGNQPQHF,TGTGCCAGTATGGACAGGGGGTTCGGCAATCAGCCCCAGCATTTT
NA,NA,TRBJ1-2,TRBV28,CASSFGKNYGYTF,TGTGCCAGCAGTTTTGGGAAAAACTATGGCTACACCTTC
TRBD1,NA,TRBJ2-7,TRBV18,CASTPLGGQGYVYEQYF,TGTGCCAGCACACCCCTTGGGGGACAGGGTTACGTTTACGAGCAGTACTTC
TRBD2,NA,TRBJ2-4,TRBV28,CASSEGTSSAKNIQYF,TGTGCCAGCAGTGAGGGGACTAGCTCTGCCAAAAACATTCAGTACTTC
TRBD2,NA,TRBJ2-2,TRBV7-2,CASSFVGGPDTGELFF,TGTGCCAGCAGCTTTGTGGGAGGGCCCGACACCGGGGAGCTGTTTTTT